These 6 T cell receptor beta chains came from one sample sequenced in a study of OX40 agonist ivuxolimab in advanced cancers. The assay was immunoSEQ multiplex PCR, and TCRdb's table has in-frame clones only and misses some. The data hold some 44,000 clones, with 85% to 90% observed a single time. This material consisted of CD4+ or CD8+ T cells sorted from blood, taken in a trial of the OX40 agonist ivuxolimab. The receptor set was obtained from an adult with an advanced solid tumor such as melanoma, head and neck, liver or kidney cancer.

The V call is TRBV5-1, the J call TRBJ1-1, with D possibly matching TRBD1 (5 bases). CDR3 length equals 14 residues. Trimming removed 0 bases from V and 7 bases from J, with 13 bases in between. In germline, CDR1 is SGHRS, CDR2 YFSETQ. For the CDR3, the DNA is TGCGCCAGCAGCTTGGCCGCAGGGAACGGTGAAGCTTTCTTT. This translates into CASSLAAGNGEAFF.

This chain uses TRBV28 with TRBJ1-1; D is undetermined. The CDR3 consists of 15 residues. V dropped 6 bases and J dropped 1 base, with 15 bases sitting between them. Germline-derived CDR1 and CDR2 are MDHEN and SYDVKM. CDR3: CASRIFGPANTEAFF. Here the CDR3 DNA reads TGTGCCAGCAGAATATTCGGTCCTGCGAACACTGAAGCTTTCTTT.

The rearrangement links TRBV18 to TRBJ2-3; D is possibly TRBD1 (5 bases). This CDR3 has 14 residues. V was trimmed by 3 bases and J by 2 bases, leaving 9 bases between them. CDR1 is KGHSH and CDR2 is LQKENI in the germline V gene. The CDR3 loop reads CASSPWTHTDTQYF. CDR3 bases: TGTGCCAGCTCACCGTGGACACACACAGATACGCAGTATTTT.

The chain combines TRBV7-9 with TRBJ2-1; D is uncertain. The CDR3 is 12 residues long. Trimming took 1 base from V and 9 from J, leaving 7 bases between them. Germline V gives CDR1 SEHNR, CDR2 FQNEAQ (reference sequence). The CDR3 DNA reads TGTGCCAGCAGCTTAGAGGTGGCTGAGCAGTTCTTC. It translates to CASSLEVAEQFF.

The J gene is TRBJ2-5, the V gene TRBV4-2, with D perhaps matching TRBD1 or TRBD2 (5 bases each). The V gene's germline CDR1 is LGHNA and CDR2 YNFKEQ. The ends were cut back, 1 base at V and 2 bases at J, with 14 bases in the middle. The CDR3 runs 16 residues. In DNA, the CDR3 is TGTGCCAGCAGCCAAGGCCCCGGGACGGTACAAGAGACCCAGTACTTC. Its protein is CASSQGPGTVQETQYF.

This clone was observed a handful of times. The chain has TRBV30 and TRBJ1-5; tentative D call: TRBD1 (6 bases). The CDR3 runs to 13 residues. Germline V gives CDR1 GTSNPN, CDR2 SVGIG (reference sequence). V was shortened by 2 bases and J by 4 bases, with 9 bases between the two germline ends. The CDR3 here is CAWSRQENQPQHF. The CDR3 nucleotides read TGTGCCTGGAGTCGACAGGAGAATCAGCCCCAGCATTTT.